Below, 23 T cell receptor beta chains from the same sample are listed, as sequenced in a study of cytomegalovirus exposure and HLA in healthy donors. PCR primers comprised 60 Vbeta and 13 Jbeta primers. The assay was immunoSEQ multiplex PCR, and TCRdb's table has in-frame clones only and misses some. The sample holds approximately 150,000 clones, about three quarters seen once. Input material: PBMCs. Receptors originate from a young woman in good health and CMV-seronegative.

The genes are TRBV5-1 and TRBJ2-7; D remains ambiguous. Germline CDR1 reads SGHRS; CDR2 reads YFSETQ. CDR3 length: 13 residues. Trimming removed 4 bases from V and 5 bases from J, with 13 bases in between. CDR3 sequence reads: CASSPGTFDEQYF. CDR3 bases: TGCGCCAGCAGCCCTGGCACGTTCGACGAGCAGTACTTC.

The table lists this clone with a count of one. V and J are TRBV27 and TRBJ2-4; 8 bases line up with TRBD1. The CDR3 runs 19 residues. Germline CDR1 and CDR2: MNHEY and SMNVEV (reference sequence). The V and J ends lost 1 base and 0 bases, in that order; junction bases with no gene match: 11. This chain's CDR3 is CASSLLPLTGQVAKNIQYF. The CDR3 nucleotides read TGTGCCAGCAGTTTATTGCCCCTTACGGGACAGGTAGCCAAAAACATTCAGTACTTC.

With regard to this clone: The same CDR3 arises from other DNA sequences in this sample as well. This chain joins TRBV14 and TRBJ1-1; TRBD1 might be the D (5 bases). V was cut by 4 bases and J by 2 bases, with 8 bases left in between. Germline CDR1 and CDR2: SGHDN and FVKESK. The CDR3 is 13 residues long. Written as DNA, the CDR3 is TGTGCCAGCAGCCTGCAGGGTAACACTGAAGCTTTCTTT. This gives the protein CASSLQGNTEAFF.

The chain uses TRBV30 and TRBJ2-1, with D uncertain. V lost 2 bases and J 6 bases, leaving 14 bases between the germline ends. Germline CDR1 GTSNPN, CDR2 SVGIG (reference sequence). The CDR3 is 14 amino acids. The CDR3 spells CAWSTIIQSNEQFF. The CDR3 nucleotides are TGTGCCTGGAGTACGATAATTCAGTCCAATGAGCAGTTCTTC.

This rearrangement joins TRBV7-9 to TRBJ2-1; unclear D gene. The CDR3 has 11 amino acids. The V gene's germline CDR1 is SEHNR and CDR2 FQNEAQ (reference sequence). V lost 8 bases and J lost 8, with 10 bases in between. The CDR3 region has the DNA TGTGCCAGCGTAAGCGTCGATGAGCAGTTCTTC. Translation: CASVSVDEQFF.

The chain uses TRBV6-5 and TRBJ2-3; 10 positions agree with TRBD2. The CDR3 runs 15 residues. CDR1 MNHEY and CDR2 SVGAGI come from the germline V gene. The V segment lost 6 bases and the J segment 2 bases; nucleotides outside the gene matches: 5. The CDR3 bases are TGTGCCAGCAGCAAAGGACTAGCGGCCACAGATACGCAGTATTTT. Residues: CASSKGLAATDTQYF.

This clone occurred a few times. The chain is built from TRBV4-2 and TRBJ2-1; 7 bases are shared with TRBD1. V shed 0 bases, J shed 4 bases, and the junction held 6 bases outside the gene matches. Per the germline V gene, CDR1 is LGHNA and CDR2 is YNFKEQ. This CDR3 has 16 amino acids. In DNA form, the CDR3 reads TGTGCCAGCAGCCAAGAACCCGGGACAGCGTACAATGAGCAGTTCTTC. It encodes CASSQEPGTAYNEQFF.

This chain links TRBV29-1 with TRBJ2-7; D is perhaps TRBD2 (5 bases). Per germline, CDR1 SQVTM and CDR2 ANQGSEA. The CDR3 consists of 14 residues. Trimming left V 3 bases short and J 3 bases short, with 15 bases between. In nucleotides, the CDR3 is TGCAGCGTTGAGATACAACTAGGAAGCTACGAGCAGTACTTC. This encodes CSVEIQLGSYEQYF.

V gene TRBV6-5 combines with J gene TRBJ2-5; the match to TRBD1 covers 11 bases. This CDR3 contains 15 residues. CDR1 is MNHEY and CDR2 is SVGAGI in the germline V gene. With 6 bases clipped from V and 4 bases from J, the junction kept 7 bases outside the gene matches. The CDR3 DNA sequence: TGTGCCAGCAGCTATGGACAGGGGGCAGGAGAGACCCAGTACTTC. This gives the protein CASSYGQGAGETQYF.

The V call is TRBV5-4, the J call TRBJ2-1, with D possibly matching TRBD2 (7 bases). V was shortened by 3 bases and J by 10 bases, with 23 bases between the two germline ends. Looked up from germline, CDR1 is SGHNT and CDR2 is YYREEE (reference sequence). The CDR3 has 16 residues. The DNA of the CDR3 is TGTGCCAGCAGCTCGGGGGGCAGTTCCGGGGCGGAAGAGCAGTTCTTC. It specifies CASSSGGSSGAEEQFF.

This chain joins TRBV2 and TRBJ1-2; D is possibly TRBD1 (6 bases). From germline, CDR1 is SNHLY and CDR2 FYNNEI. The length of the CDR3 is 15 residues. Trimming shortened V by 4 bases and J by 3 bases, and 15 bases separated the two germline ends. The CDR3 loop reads CASSVPRGSHYGYTF. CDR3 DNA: TGTGCCAGCAGTGTCCCGAGGGGGTCGCACTATGGCTACACCTTC.

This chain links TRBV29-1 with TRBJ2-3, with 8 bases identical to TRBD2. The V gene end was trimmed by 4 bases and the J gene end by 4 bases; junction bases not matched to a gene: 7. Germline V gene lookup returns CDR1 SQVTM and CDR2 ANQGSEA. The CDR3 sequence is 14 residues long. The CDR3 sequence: CSVVGAGVSDTQYF. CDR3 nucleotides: TGCAGCGTTGTCGGAGCGGGAGTATCAGATACGCAGTATTTT.

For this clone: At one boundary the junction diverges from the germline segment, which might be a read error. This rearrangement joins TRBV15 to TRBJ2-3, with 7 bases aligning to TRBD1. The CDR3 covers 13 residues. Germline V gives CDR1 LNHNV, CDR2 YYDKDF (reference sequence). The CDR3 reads CATSGDRADTQYF. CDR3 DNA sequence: TGTGCCACCAGCGGAGACAGGGCAGATACGCAGTATTTT. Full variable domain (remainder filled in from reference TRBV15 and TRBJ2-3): DAMVIQNPRYQVTQFGKPVTLSCSQTLNHNVMYWYQQKSSQAPKLLFHYYDKDFNNEADTPDNFQSRRPNTSFCFLDIRSPGLGDTAMYLCATSGDRADTQYFGPGTRLTVL.

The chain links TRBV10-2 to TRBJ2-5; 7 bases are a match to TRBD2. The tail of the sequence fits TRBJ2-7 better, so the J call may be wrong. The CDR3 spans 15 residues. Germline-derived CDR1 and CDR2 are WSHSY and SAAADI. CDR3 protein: CASSEPGLEGNEQYF. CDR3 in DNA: TGCGCCAGCAGTGAGCCCGGACTAGAAGGGAACGAGCAGTACTTC.

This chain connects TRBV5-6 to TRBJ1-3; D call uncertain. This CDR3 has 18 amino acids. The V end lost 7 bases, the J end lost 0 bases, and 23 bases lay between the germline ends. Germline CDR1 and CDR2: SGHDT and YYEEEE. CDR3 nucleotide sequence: TGTGCCAGCGCCGACTACGGGGTCTTGGGTGCCTCTGGAAACACCATATATTTT. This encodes CASADYGVLGASGNTIYF.

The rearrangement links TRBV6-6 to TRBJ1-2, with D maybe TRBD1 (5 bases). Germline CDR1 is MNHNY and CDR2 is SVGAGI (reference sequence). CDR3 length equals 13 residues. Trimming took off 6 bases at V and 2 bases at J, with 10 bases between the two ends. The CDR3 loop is CASRKDTNYGYTF. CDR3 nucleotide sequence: TGTGCCAGCAGAAAGGACACCAACTATGGCTACACCTTC.

The CDR3 DNA is TGTGCCAGCAGGGCGTCCGGGGTTAGCAATCAGCCCCAGCATTTT. It yields the protein CASRASGVSNQPQHF. V usage is TRBV6-1 and J usage is TRBJ1-5, with unresolved D. This CDR3 comprises 15 residues. Per germline, CDR1 MNHNS and CDR2 SASEGT. Deletions cut 6 bases from V and 0 bases from J, with 12 bases between.

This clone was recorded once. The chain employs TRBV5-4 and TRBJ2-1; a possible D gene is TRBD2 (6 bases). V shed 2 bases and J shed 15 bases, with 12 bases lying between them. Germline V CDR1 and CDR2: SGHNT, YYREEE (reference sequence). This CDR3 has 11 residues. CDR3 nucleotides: TGTGCCAGCAGCTTCCGGGAGCATGTGTTCTTC. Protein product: CASSFREHVFF.

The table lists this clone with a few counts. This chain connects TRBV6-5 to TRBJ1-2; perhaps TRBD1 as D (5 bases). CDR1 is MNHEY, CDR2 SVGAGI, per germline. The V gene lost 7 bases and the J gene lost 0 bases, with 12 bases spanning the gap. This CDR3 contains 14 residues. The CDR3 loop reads CASTGLGANYGYTF. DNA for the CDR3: TGTGCCAGCACAGGATTAGGGGCTAACTATGGCTACACCTTC.

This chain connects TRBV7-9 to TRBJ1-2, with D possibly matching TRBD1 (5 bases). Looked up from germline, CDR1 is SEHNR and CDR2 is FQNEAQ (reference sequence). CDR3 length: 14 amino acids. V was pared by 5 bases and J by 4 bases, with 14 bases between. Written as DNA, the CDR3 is TGTGCCAGCAGCCTCACCGACAGCCTCTATGGCTACACCTTC. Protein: CASSLTDSLYGYTF.

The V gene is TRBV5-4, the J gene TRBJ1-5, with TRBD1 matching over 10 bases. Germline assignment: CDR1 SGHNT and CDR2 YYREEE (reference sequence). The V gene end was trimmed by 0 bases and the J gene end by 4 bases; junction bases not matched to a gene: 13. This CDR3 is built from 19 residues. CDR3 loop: CASSLALRPGQGLNQPQHF. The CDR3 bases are TGTGCCAGCAGCTTGGCACTTCGACCGGGACAGGGGCTGAATCAGCCCCAGCATTTT.

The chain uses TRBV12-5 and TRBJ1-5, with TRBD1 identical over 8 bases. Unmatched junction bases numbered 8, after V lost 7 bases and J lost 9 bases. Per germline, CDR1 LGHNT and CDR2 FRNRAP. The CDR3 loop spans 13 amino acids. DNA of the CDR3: TGTGCTAGTGATACAGGGGGATGGGGGCCCCAGCATTTT. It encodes CASDTGGWGPQHF.

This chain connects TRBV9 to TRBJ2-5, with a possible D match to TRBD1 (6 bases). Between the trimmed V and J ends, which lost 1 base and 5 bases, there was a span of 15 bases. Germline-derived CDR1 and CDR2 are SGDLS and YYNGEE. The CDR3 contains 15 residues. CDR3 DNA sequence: TGTGCCAGCAGCGTAACGACAGGCCTGGGGGAGACCCAGTACTTC. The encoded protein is CASSVTTGLGETQYF.